These T cell receptor beta chains were read from a single sample in a study of cytomegalovirus exposure and HLA in healthy donors. Here immunoSEQ multiplex PCR was the method, and the copy in TCRdb shows in-frame clones only, minus some. The sample shows over 80,000 clones, 75% to 85% of them seen only once. Sequences were obtained from PBMCs. The receptors were sampled from a young man in good health and CMV-seropositive. Each CDR3 is given with its conserved first and last residue. The order of the fields is V gene, clone size, D gene, J gene, CDR3 protein, CDR3 DNA. D genes are given only for firm matches. The size of a clone is reported for some rows only, either as once, few or many, or as a class for expanded clones.

>TRBV18|.|.|TRBJ2-7
CASSVAGVNEQYF
TGTGCCAGCTCCGTTGCAGGGGTCAACGAGCAGTACTTC
>TRBV5-1|.|.|TRBJ1-3
CASSVSVFSGNTIYF
TGCGCCAGCAGCGTAAGCGTGTTCTCTGGAAACACCATATATTTT
>TRBV7-8|few|.|TRBJ1-5
CAISSGTGFNQPQHF
TGTGCCATCAGCTCAGGAACAGGGTTCAATCAGCCCCAGCATTTT
>TRBV4-1|.|TRBD1|TRBJ2-7
CASSQAGTGVYEQYF
TGCGCCAGCAGCCAAGCCGGGACAGGGGTCTACGAGCAGTACTTC
>TRBV10-1|once|.|TRBJ1-2
CASSEVWGDGYTF
TGCGCCAGCAGTGAGGTATGGGGGGATGGCTACACCTTC
>TRBV7-2|.|TRBD1|TRBJ1-5
CASSLTSGTAHQPQHF
TGTGCCAGCAGCTTGACCAGTGGGACAGCTCATCAGCCCCAGCATTTT
>TRBV9|.|TRBD2|TRBJ2-1
CASSAAGAGGPEFF
TGTGCCAGCAGCGCAGCGGGGGCGGGAGGGCCTGAGTTCTTC
>TRBV19|once|.|TRBJ1-1
CASSPDRQYTEAFF
TGTGCCAGTAGTCCAGACAGGCAGTACACTGAAGCTTTCTTT
>TRBV5-1|.|.|TRBJ2-1
CASSFAMNNEQFF
TGCGCCAGCAGCTTCGCGATGAACAATGAGCAGTTCTTC
>TRBV4-1|.|.|TRBJ2-1
CASSRANEQFF
TGCGCCAGCAGCCGGGCCAATGAGCAGTTCTTC
>TRBV5-8|.|.|TRBJ2-7
CASSLGILPSSYEQYF
TGTGCCAGCAGCCTGGGTATTCTACCCTCCTCCTACGAGCAGTACTTC
>TRBV28|.|.|TRBJ2-1
CASSLPLGAGSNEQFF
TGTGCCAGCAGTTTGCCCCTTGGGGCGGGAAGCAATGAGCAGTTCTTC
>TRBV11-2|.|.|TRBJ2-7
CASSLSRQPYEQYF
TGTGCCAGCAGCTTATCTAGACAGCCCTACGAGCAGTACTTC
>TRBV6-1|.|.|TRBJ2-5
CASSRWYQETQYF
TGTGCCAGCTCGAGATGGTACCAAGAGACCCAGTACTTC
>TRBV7-2|.|.|TRBJ1-4
CASSLKSVSNEKLFF
TGTGCCAGCAGCTTAAAGTCAGTTTCTAATGAAAAACTGTTTTTT
>TRBV20-1|.|.|TRBJ1-1
CSASSFGAFF
TGCAGTGCCTCGTCCTTCGGAGCTTTCTTT
>TRBV7-6|.|.|TRBJ2-1
CASSTGDFVLNEQFF
TGTGCCAGCAGCACCGGGGACTTCGTCCTCAATGAGCAGTTCTTC
>TRBV18|once|TRBD1|TRBJ2-1
CASSLYRGLRSNEQFF
TGTGCCAGCTCACTATACAGGGGTTTGAGGAGCAATGAGCAGTTCTTC
>TRBV27|.|TRBD2|TRBJ2-1
CASSGKAGVGRGEQFF
TGTGCCAGCAGTGGCAAAGCGGGAGTGGGGAGAGGTGAGCAGTTCTTC
>TRBV4-3|.|.|TRBJ2-3
CASSQDPRTDTQYF
TGCGCCAGCAGCCAAGATCCTCGCACAGATACGCAGTATTTT
>TRBV7-2|.|.|TRBJ2-7
CASSPQEGTAYEQYF
TGTGCCAGCAGCCCACAGGAGGGGACTGCCTACGAGCAGTACTTC
>TRBV7-8|.|TRBD1|TRBJ2-7
CASSLDRGQRDEQYF
TGTGCCAGCAGCTTAGACAGGGGGCAGCGAGACGAGCAGTACTTC
>TRBV7-2|.|.|TRBJ1-6
CASTSGWGNSPLHF
TGTGCCAGCACCTCAGGGTGGGGAAATTCACCCCTCCACTTT
>TRBV7-9|.|TRBD1|TRBJ2-7
CSSSLGTVSYEQYF
TGTTCCAGCAGCTTAGGGACAGTTTCCTACGAGCAGTACTTC
>TRBV9|once|TRBD2|TRBJ2-1
CASSVAGTSGNNEQFF
TGTGCCAGCAGCGTCGCCGGGACTAGCGGAAACAATGAGCAGTTCTTC
>TRBV5-8|.|TRBD1|TRBJ1-5
CASSGRQGAAGNQPQHF
TGTGCCAGCAGCGGGAGACAGGGGGCGGCGGGCAATCAGCCCCAGCATTTT
>TRBV2|.|TRBD2|TRBJ2-7
CASSGTSDHPAYEQYF
TGTGCCAGCAGTGGGACTAGCGACCATCCCGCCTACGAGCAGTACTTC
>TRBV7-8|once|.|TRBJ1-1
CASSPPRNTEAFF
TGTGCCAGCAGCCCACCCAGGAACACTGAAGCTTTCTTT
>TRBV7-2|.|.|TRBJ2-7
CASSLVGGSGEQYF
TGTGCCAGCAGCTTAGTTGGGGGCTCGGGGGAGCAGTACTTC
>TRBV10-3|.|TRBD1|TRBJ2-2
CAISEFAWDREGGELFF
TGTGCCATCAGTGAGTTCGCCTGGGACAGGGAAGGCGGGGAGCTGTTTTTT
>TRBV28|.|TRBD2|TRBJ2-7
CASSGTSGSEQYF
TGTGCCAGCTCCGGGACTAGCGGGAGCGAGCAGTACTTC
>TRBV29-1|few|.|TRBJ1-1
CSVSYGTEAFF
TGCAGCGTGAGCTACGGCACTGAAGCTTTCTTT
>TRBV11-3|.|.|TRBJ2-1
CASSYRGGSYNEQFF
TGTGCCAGCAGCTATCGAGGGGGCTCCTACAATGAGCAGTTCTTC
>TRBV30|.|.|TRBJ2-7
CAWSVASYEQYF
TGTGCCTGGAGTGTAGCGAGTTACGAGCAGTACTTC
>TRBV15|.|.|TRBJ2-7
CATSRDRDTRYEQYF
TGTGCCACCAGCAGAGATCGGGACACCAGATACGAGCAGTACTTC
>TRBV28|.|.|TRBJ1-2
CASSLPQYAYTF
TGTGCCAGCAGTCTCCCACAGTATGCCTACACCTTC
>TRBV20-1|.|.|TRBJ2-7
CSAAVDYEQYF
TGCAGTGCAGCGGTCGACTACGAGCAGTACTTC
>TRBV25-1|.|.|TRBJ2-7
CASSEVTVYEQYF
TGTGCCAGCAGTGAGGTGACAGTCTACGAGCAGTACTTC
>TRBV28|.|TRBD1|TRBJ1-1
CASSVGQMNTEAFF
TGTGCCAGCAGTGTGGGACAGATGAACACTGAAGCTTTCTTT
>TRBV2|.|TRBD1|TRBJ1-2
CASSGQVGDLGGYTF
TGTGCCAGCAGCGGACAGGTGGGGGATTTGGGGGGCTACACCTTC
>TRBV6-6|.|.|TRBJ2-3
CASSPDRSTDTQYF
TGTGCCAGCAGCCCCGACAGGAGCACAGATACGCAGTATTTT
>TRBV5-8|.|.|TRBJ2-3
CASSLIRDTTDTQYF
TGTGCCAGCAGCTTGATCAGGGACACCACAGATACGCAGTATTTT
>TRBV4-1|.|.|TRBJ1-2
CASSQVATGGSYGYTF
TGCGCCAGCAGCCAAGTAGCCACAGGTGGATCCTATGGCTACACCTTC
>TRBV7-9|few|.|TRBJ2-7
CASSVKPVGQPEKYF
TGTGCCAGCAGCGTAAAGCCAGTTGGACAGCCGGAAAAGTACTTC
>TRBV18|.|TRBD2|TRBJ2-3
CASSLSGTSGRADTQYF
TGTGCCAGCTCACTTTCCGGGACTAGCGGGAGGGCAGATACGCAGTATTTT
>TRBV5-4|.|TRBD2|TRBJ2-7
CAYSPGGNYEQYF
TGTGCCTATTCGCCGGGGGGAAACTACGAGCAGTACTTC
>TRBV7-9|.|TRBD2|TRBJ2-1
CASSLAVSSGRYNEQFF
TGTGCCAGCAGCTTAGCTGTATCTAGCGGGAGGTACAATGAGCAGTTCTTC
>TRBV6-5|.|TRBD1|TRBJ1-1
CASSYTGETEAFF
TGTGCCAGCAGTTACACAGGGGAAACTGAAGCTTTCTTT
>TRBV5-6|.|.|TRBJ2-1
CASRNGGTSRPNGQFF
TGTGCCAGCAGAAACGGGGGAACTAGCCGTCCCAATGGGCAGTTCTTC
>TRBV5-4|.|TRBD1|TRBJ1-2
CASSWRTGGYGYTF
TGTGCCAGCAGCTGGAGGACAGGGGGTTATGGCTACACCTTC
>TRBV18|few|TRBD1|TRBJ1-4
CASSRRQGTNEKLFF
TGTGCCAGCTCCCGTCGACAGGGAACTAATGAAAAACTGTTTTTT
>TRBV2|.|TRBD1|TRBJ2-6
CASRTTGDGANVLTF
TGTGCCAGCAGGACGACAGGGGATGGGGCCAACGTCCTGACTTTC
>TRBV11-2|.|TRBD1|TRBJ2-7
CASSPSRQGATEQYF
TGTGCCAGCAGCCCTAGCAGGCAGGGGGCGACTGAGCAGTACTTC
>TRBV13|.|TRBD1|TRBJ1-3
CASSRTGAGNTIYF
TGTGCCAGCAGCCGGACAGGGGCTGGAAACACCATATATTTT
>TRBV19|.|TRBD1|TRBJ2-2
CATATGFDGELFF
TGTGCCACCGCGACAGGGTTTGACGGGGAGCTGTTTTTT
>TRBV25-1|few|.|TRBJ1-1
CASSQGVFKGTEAFF
TGTGCCAGCAGTCAAGGGGTCTTCAAGGGGACTGAAGCTTTCTTT
>TRBV6-5|.|.|TRBJ2-7
CASSYDSHYEQYF
TGTGCCAGCAGTTACGACTCGCACTACGAGCAGTACTTC
>TRBV27|few|TRBD1|TRBJ1-1
CASSPGDSLRHTEAFF
TGTGCCAGCAGTCCCGGGGACAGCCTAAGGCACACTGAAGCTTTCTTT
>TRBV28|.|.|TRBJ2-7
CASSQAQDSYEQYF
TGTGCCAGCAGTCAGGCGCAGGACTCCTACGAGCAGTACTTC